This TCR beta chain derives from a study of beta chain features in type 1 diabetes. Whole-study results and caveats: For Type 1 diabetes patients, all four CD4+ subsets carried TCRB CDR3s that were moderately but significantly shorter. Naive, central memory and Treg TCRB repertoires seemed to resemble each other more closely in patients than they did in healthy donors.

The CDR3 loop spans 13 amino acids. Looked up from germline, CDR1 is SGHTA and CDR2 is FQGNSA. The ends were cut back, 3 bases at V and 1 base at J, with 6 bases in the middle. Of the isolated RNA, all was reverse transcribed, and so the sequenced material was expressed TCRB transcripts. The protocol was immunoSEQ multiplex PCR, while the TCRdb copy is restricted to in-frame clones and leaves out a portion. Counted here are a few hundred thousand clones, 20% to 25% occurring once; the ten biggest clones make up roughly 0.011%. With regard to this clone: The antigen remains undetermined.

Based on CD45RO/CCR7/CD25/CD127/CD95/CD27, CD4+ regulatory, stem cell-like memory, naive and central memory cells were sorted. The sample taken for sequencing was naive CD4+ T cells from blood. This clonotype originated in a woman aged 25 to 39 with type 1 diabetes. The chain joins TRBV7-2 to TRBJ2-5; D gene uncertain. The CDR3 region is CASSFQSQETQYF. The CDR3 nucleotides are TGTGCCAGCAGCTTCCAGTCCCAAGAGACCCAGTACTTC.